These T cell receptor beta chains were read from a single sample in a study of T cells in Graves' hyperthyroidism and ophthalmopathy. TCRdb reanalysed the multiplex PCR reads using MiXCR and keeps one entry per CDR3 protein. The sample consists of 300,000 to 500,000 distinct CDR3 sequences, 11% to 15% of them appearing once. The material sequenced was blood. The receptors stem from a man aged 50 or older with Graves' ophthalmopathy. Both conserved end residues are part of each CDR3. Each record gives: CDR3 DNA, CDR3 protein, D gene, CDR3 length, J gene, V gene, clone size. A D gene is named only where the DNA matches it firmly. Rows may omit the clone size; those that give it use once, few, many or a size class.

DNA: TGTGCCAGCAGTTTATACGGGACAGGGGACAATGAGCAGTTCTTC
CDR3: CASSLYGTGDNEQFF
D: TRBD1
length: 15
J: TRBJ2-1
V: TRBV12-3/TRBV12-4
size: many

DNA: TGTGCCAGCAGTAGGGGCGCTGAAGGAGATACGCAGTATTTT
CDR3: CASSRGAEGDTQYF
D: .
length: 14
J: TRBJ2-3
V: TRBV27
size: many

DNA: TGCGCCAGCAGCTTAAATCCCGAGTCCTACGAGCAGTACTTC
CDR3: CASSLNPESYEQYF
D: .
length: 14
J: TRBJ2-7
V: TRBV5-1
size: many

DNA: TGTGCCAGCAGTTCCGAGGGGGGGACTAGCGGGATCACAGATACGCAGTATTTT
CDR3: CASSSEGGTSGITDTQYF
D: TRBD2
length: 18
J: TRBJ2-3
V: TRBV28
size: many

DNA: TGTGCCAGCAGTCCCCCAGCCCGGACTGGCAGCTCCTACAATGAGCAGTTCTTC
CDR3: CASSPPARTGSSYNEQFF
D: .
length: 18
J: TRBJ2-1
V: TRBV27
size: few

DNA: TGTGCCAGCAGCCAAGTTTTGAGACAGGGGAACAATGAGCAGTTCTTC
CDR3: CASSQVLRQGNNEQFF
D: TRBD1
length: 16
J: TRBJ2-1
V: TRBV3-1
size: few

DNA: TGCAGCGTCGCTCGTGGGGAGACCCAGTACTTC
CDR3: CSVARGETQYF
D: .
length: 11
J: TRBJ2-5
V: TRBV29-1
size: few

DNA: TGTGCCAGCAATCCGGGACAGCCCGGCGGGGAGCAGTACTTC
CDR3: CASNPGQPGGEQYF
D: TRBD1
length: 14
J: TRBJ2-7
V: TRBV12-3/TRBV12-4
size: few

DNA: TGTGCCAGCAGCATCCCGGGAGGGGACCTACCCCTCCACTTT
CDR3: CASSIPGGDLPLHF
D: .
length: 14
J: TRBJ1-6
V: TRBV11-2
size: .

DNA: TGCAGCGCGGAGAACAATGAGCAGTTCTTC
CDR3: CSAENNEQFF
D: .
length: 10
J: TRBJ2-1
V: TRBV29-1
size: few

DNA: TGTGCTAGTGGTTTGCAGTCGGGAGTCCCGAACACTGAAGCTTTCTTT
CDR3: CASGLQSGVPNTEAFF
D: .
length: 16
J: TRBJ1-1
V: TRBV12-5
size: many

DNA: TGTGCCAGCAGGGGGCTCCACGAGCAGTACTTC
CDR3: CASRGLHEQYF
D: .
length: 11
J: TRBJ2-7
V: TRBV2
size: .

DNA: TGTGCCAGCAGCTTAGGGGGATCGGAGACCCAGTACTTC
CDR3: CASSLGGSETQYF
D: .
length: 13
J: TRBJ2-5
V: TRBV7-9
size: many

DNA: TGTGCCACCAGCAGAGTTCCACTCTCCAGGACCAAAGAGACCCAGTACTTC
CDR3: CATSRVPLSRTKETQYF
D: .
length: 17
J: TRBJ2-5
V: TRBV15
size: once

DNA: TGTGCCAGCAGCCAAGGGCCCGGGACTCCCCAGATGAGAACGCAGTATTTT
CDR3: CASSQGPGTPQMRTQYF
D: .
length: 17
J: TRBJ2-3
V: TRBV3-1
size: many

DNA: TGTGCCAGCCAAACCCTTAGGGGCTCTGGGGCCAACGTCCTGACTTTC
CDR3: CASQTLRGSGANVLTF
D: .
length: 16
J: TRBJ2-6
V: TRBV7-9
size: many

DNA: TGTGCCAGCAGCTTAATCGGGACGAACCCCTACGAGCAGTACTTC
CDR3: CASSLIGTNPYEQYF
D: .
length: 15
J: TRBJ2-7
V: TRBV11-2
size: many

DNA: TGTGCCAGCAGCGCTAGCGTTTGGGAGGCGAGCACAGATACGCAGTATTTT
CDR3: CASSASVWEASTDTQYF
D: .
length: 17
J: TRBJ2-3
V: TRBV9
size: few

DNA: TGTGCCTGGAGTGCGCAGGGCAATCAGCCCCAGCATTTT
CDR3: CAWSAQGNQPQHF
D: .
length: 13
J: TRBJ1-5
V: TRBV30
size: many

DNA: TGCGCCAGCAGCTTGGTAGGGGTAGATCAAGAGACCCAGTACTTC
CDR3: CASSLVGVDQETQYF
D: .
length: 15
J: TRBJ2-5
V: TRBV5-1
size: .

DNA: TGTGCCAGCAGCACCCGGACTAGCGGGAGTATAAATGAGCAGTTCTTC
CDR3: CASSTRTSGSINEQFF
D: TRBD2
length: 16
J: TRBJ2-1
V: TRBV5-5
size: many

DNA: TGTGCCAGCCGTGGGAACACCGGGGAGCTGTTTTTT
CDR3: CASRGNTGELFF
D: .
length: 12
J: TRBJ2-2
V: TRBV3-1
size: many

DNA: TGCAGTGCTAGAGATCTCGGGTTGGTAGAGACCCAGTACTTC
CDR3: CSARDLGLVETQYF
D: .
length: 14
J: TRBJ2-5
V: TRBV20-1
size: many

DNA: TGTGCCAGCAGCTTGGCTGGGATCTCTGGGGCCAACGTCCTGACTTTC
CDR3: CASSLAGISGANVLTF
D: .
length: 16
J: TRBJ2-6
V: TRBV5-4
size: few

DNA: TGCAGTGCTAGAGAAGCGGGAGCGGGATACAATGAGCAGTTCTTC
CDR3: CSAREAGAGYNEQFF
D: TRBD2
length: 15
J: TRBJ2-1
V: TRBV20-1
size: many

DNA: TGTGCCAGCAGCGGGGGGACTAGCGGAAACCCATTCTACAATGAGCAGTTCTTC
CDR3: CASSGGTSGNPFYNEQFF
D: TRBD2
length: 18
J: TRBJ2-1
V: TRBV7-9
size: few

DNA: TGTGCCAGCAGCCCACCGGCGCTCCAAGAGACCCAGTACTTC
CDR3: CASSPPALQETQYF
D: .
length: 14
J: TRBJ2-5
V: TRBV11-2
size: many

DNA: TGTGCCAGCAGCCCAATAGGGCCCCAGGACTATGGCTACACCTTC
CDR3: CASSPIGPQDYGYTF
D: .
length: 15
J: TRBJ1-2
V: TRBV11-2
size: many

DNA: TGCAGTGCTAGACCCTTGGACAAGAACACTGAAGCTTTCTTT
CDR3: CSARPLDKNTEAFF
D: .
length: 14
J: TRBJ1-1
V: TRBV20-1
size: many

DNA: TGTGCCAGCAGCTTTAGGACTAGCCCTGCAAACACCGGGGAGCTGTTTTTT
CDR3: CASSFRTSPANTGELFF
D: TRBD2
length: 17
J: TRBJ2-2
V: TRBV3-1
size: many

DNA: TGTGCCAGCAGTTTAACGGGAGAGGGTTTGCGAGAGCAGTACTTC
CDR3: CASSLTGEGLREQYF
D: .
length: 15
J: TRBJ2-7
V: TRBV12-3/TRBV12-4
size: few

DNA: TGCAGTGCTCAAAGACAGACCGCGAACACCGGGGAGCTGTTTTTT
CDR3: CSAQRQTANTGELFF
D: .
length: 15
J: TRBJ2-2
V: TRBV20-1
size: many

DNA: TGTGCCAGCAGTTATTCGGGGGGTCCAATGAACACTGAAGCTTTCTTT
CDR3: CASSYSGGPMNTEAFF
D: .
length: 16
J: TRBJ1-1
V: TRBV6-6
size: .

DNA: TGTGCCAGCAGCTTGAATCGGGGACTAGCGGGAACAGAGACCCAGTACTTC
CDR3: CASSLNRGLAGTETQYF
D: TRBD2
length: 17
J: TRBJ2-5
V: TRBV5-8
size: few

DNA: TGTGCCAGCAGCCAAGACCCGGGAGGCTCCTACAATGAGCAGTTCTTC
CDR3: CASSQDPGGSYNEQFF
D: TRBD2
length: 16
J: TRBJ2-1
V: TRBV3-1
size: many